This T cell receptor beta chain was sequenced for a study of neurological immune-mediated disorders. Findings and limits, study-wide: Multiple sclerosis patients had less TCR clonal expansion than even healthy controls, unlike HTLV-1-associated myelopathy.

The V end lost 5 bases, the J end lost 0 bases, and 8 bases lay between the germline ends. Germline values: CDR1 LGHDT, CDR2 YNNKEL (reference sequence). This CDR3 is 14 amino acids long. Time point in this sample: longitudinal time-point 2. TCRdb re-called the 5' RACE reads with MiXCR, one entry per CDR3 protein. The sample holds some 87,000 distinct CDR3 sequences, about 5.6% seen once. This clonotype was seen many times. What it recognizes is unknown. The TCR sequence derives from a woman aged 55-70 years with multiple sclerosis. The sample consisted of PBMCs. The V and J genes are TRBV3-1 and TRBJ1-5; D not certain. CDR3 nucleotide sequence: TGTGCCAGCAGCTACGGACGTAGCAATCAGCCCCAGCATTTT. It codes for CASSYGRSNQPQHF.